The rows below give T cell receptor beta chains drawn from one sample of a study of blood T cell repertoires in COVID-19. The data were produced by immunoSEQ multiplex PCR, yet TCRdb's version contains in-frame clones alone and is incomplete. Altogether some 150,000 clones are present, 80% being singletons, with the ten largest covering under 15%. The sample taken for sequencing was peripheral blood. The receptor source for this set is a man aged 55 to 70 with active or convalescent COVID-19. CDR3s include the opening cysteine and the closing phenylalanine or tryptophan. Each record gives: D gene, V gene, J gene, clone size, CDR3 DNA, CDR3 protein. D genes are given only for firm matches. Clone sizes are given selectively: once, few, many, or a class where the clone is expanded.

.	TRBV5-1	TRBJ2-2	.	TGCGCCAGCAGCTTGGAACAGGGTAGAACCGGGGAGCTGTTTTTT	CASSLEQGRTGELFF
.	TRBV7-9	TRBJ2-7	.	TGTGCCAGCGGATCCGGACTTTCCTACGAGCAGTACTTC	CASGSGLSYEQYF
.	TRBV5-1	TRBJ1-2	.	TGCGCCAGCAGCTTGGCCGGGAGAACTAACTATGGCTACACCTTC	CASSLAGRTNYGYTF
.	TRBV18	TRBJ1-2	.	TGTGCCAGCTCACCAAGGGGGGGCTTTGGCTACACCTTC	CASSPRGGFGYTF
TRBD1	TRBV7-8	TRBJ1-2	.	TGTGCCAGCAGCCCACTTAGGACAGGGGATGGCTACACCTTC	CASSPLRTGDGYTF
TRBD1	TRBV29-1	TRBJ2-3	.	TGCAGCGTTGATGGGACAGGGGTCCCCGATACGCAGTATTTT	CSVDGTGVPDTQYF
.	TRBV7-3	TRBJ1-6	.	TGTGCCAGCAGCCCCGGGACATCACGGGATTCACCCCTCCACTTT	CASSPGTSRDSPLHF
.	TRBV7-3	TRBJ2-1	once	TGTGCCAGCAGCCCGTCCCCTACGGGAAATGAGCAGTTCTTC	CASSPSPTGNEQFF
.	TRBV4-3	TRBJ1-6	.	TGCGCCAGCAGCCTCCGGACAGAAAATTCACCCCTCCACTTT	CASSLRTENSPLHF
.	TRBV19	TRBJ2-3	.	TGTGCCAGTAGTATAACCGGGACAACAGATACGCAGTATTTT	CASSITGTTDTQYF
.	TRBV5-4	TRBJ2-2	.	TGTGCCAGCAGCTGGGCCACGGGAACCGGGGAGCTGTTTTTT	CASSWATGTGELFF
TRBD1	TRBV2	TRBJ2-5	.	TGTGCCAGCAGTGAGGCGGGACAGGGCGTCGAGACCCAGTACTTC	CASSEAGQGVETQYF
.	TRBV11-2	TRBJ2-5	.	TGTGCCAGCAGCCCAGGGCCGGCGACCCAGTACTTC	CASSPGPATQYF
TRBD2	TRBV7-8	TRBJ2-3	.	TGTGCCAGCAGCATCCGACTAGCGGGAGCGTCTAGCACAGATACGCAGTATTTT	CASSIRLAGASSTDTQYF
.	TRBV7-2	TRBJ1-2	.	TGTGCCAGCAGCTTCGGGGGGAGACCCCTCGGCTACACCTTC	CASSFGGRPLGYTF
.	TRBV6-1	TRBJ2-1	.	TGTGCCAGCAGTGAACAGGGTAGCGGAGACAATGAGCAGTTCTTC	CASSEQGSGDNEQFF
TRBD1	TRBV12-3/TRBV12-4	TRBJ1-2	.	TGTGCCAGCACCCCGGGACAGGGAATCGGCTACACCTTC	CASTPGQGIGYTF
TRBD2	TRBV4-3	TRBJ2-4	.	TGCGCCAGCAGCCTGGGACTAGCGGACCGAAACATTCAGTACTTC	CASSLGLADRNIQYF
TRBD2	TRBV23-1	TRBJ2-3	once	TGCGCCAGCAGTCAATCAATAAGCGGGAGATCCGATACGCAGTATTTT	CASSQSISGRSDTQYF
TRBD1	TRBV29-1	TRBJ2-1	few	TGCAGCGCCCAGGGGACAGGGGGCTATGAGCAGTTCTTC	CSAQGTGGYEQFF
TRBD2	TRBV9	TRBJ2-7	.	TGTGCCAGCAGCGGGAGCCCGGGAGGCTCTCCCTACGAGCAGTACTTC	CASSGSPGGSPYEQYF
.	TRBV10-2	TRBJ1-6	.	TGCGCCAGGGAACCCGGGACTCCAAGAAATTCACCCCTCCACTTT	CAREPGTPRNSPLHF
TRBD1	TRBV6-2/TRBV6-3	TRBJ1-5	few	TGTGCCAGCAGTCGCCAGGGGGATAGCAATCAGCCCCAGCATTTT	CASSRQGDSNQPQHF
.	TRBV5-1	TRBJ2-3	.	TGCGCCAGCAGCTTGAGCAGGGGGGGCACAGATACGCAGTATTTT	CASSLSRGGTDTQYF
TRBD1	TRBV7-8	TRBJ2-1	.	TGTGCCAGCAGCCGGGGGACAGGGGCCGTATTAGGCAATGAGCAGTTCTTC	CASSRGTGAVLGNEQFF
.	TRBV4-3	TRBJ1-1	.	TGCGCCAGCAGCCAGGGGGCAATGGACACTGAAGCTTTCTTT	CASSQGAMDTEAFF
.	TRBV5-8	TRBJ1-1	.	TGTGCCAGCAGCTTGATCCCATTAGGAGAGCTCATGAACACTGAAGCTTTCTTT	CASSLIPLGELMNTEAFF
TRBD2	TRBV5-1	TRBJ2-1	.	TGCGCCAGCAGCTTGGGACTAGCGGGAGTAGATGAGCAGTTCTTC	CASSLGLAGVDEQFF
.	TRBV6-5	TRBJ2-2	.	TGTGCCAGCAAAACTATCAGGGCGAACACCGGGGAGCTGTTTTTT	CASKTIRANTGELFF
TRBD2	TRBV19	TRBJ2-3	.	TGTGCCAGTAGGGTGACTAGCGGGAGCACAGATACGCAGTATTTT	CASRVTSGSTDTQYF
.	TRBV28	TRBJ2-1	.	TGTGCCAGCGGTACAGGGCTAGAAGCCTACAATGAGCAGTTCTTC	CASGTGLEAYNEQFF
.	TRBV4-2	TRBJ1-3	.	TGTGCCAGCAGCCCCCGGACAGCAACCTCTGGAAACACCATATATTTT	CASSPRTATSGNTIYF
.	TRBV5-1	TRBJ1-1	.	TGCGCCAGCAGCTTATCGACAGGGAACACTGAAGCTTTCTTT	CASSLSTGNTEAFF
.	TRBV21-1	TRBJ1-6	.	TGTGCCCGATGGGAGGGTACTTCACCCCTCCACTTT	CARWEGTSPLHF
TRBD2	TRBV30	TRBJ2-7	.	TGTGCCTGGACCAGCGGGAGCTCCTACGAGCAGTACTTC	CAWTSGSSYEQYF
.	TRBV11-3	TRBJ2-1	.	TGTGCCAGCAGCGCGGGCAATGAGCAGTTCTTC	CASSAGNEQFF
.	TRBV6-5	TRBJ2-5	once	TGTGCCAGCAGTTACGACCGGGGGAAACGGGAGACCCAGTACTTC	CASSYDRGKRETQYF
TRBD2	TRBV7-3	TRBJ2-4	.	TGTGCCAGCAGCCTTCTACTAGGACTAGCGGTCCCCCGGTTCACCAAAAACATTCAGTACTTC	CASSLLLGLAVPRFTKNIQYF
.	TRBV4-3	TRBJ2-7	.	TGCGCCAGCAGCCAAGTCGCAGGAACCTACGAGCAGTACTTC	CASSQVAGTYEQYF
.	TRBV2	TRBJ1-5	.	TGTGCCAGCAGTGGGGGGCTAGGTAATCAGCCCCAGCATTTT	CASSGGLGNQPQHF
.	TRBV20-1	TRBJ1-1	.	TGCAGTGCTAGCGGTGTCACTGAAGCTTTCTTT	CSASGVTEAFF
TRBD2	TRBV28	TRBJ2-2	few	TGTGCCAGCAGTTTTAGGACTAGCGGGACTGGTCCCACCGGGGAGCTGTTTTTT	CASSFRTSGTGPTGELFF
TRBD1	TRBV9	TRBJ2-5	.	TGTGCCAGCAGCGGAGGGACAGGGGGCTTAGGAGAGACCCAGTACTTC	CASSGGTGGLGETQYF
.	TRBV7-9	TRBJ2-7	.	TGTGCCAGCAGCTCGGCGGGGAACGAGCAGTACTTC	CASSSAGNEQYF
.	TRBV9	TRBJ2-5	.	TGTGCCAGCAGCGTAGCTGGAGGAGATGGGAAGACCCAGTACTTC	CASSVAGGDGKTQYF
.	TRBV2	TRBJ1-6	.	TGTGCCAGCAGCCCGCTCGCGGACAGTAATTCACCCCTCCACTTT	CASSPLADSNSPLHF
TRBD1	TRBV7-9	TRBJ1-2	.	TGTGCCAGCAGCCCGGGAGGGACAGGGGCTAACTATGGCTACACCTTC	CASSPGGTGANYGYTF
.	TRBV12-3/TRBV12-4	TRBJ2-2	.	TGTGCCAGCAGTTCGGACATCACCGGGGAGCTGTTTTTT	CASSSDITGELFF
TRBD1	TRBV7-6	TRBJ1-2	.	TGTGCCAGCAGCTTAGGCGGAACCGGGACAGGGGAGAGTGGCTACACCTTC	CASSLGGTGTGESGYTF
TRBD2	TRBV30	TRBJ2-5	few	TGTGCCTGGATAGCGTCGGGAGGAGAGACCCAGTACTTC	CAWIASGGETQYF
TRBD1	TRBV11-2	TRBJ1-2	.	TGTGCCAGCAGCTTAGCTGGGACAGGGGGCTATGGCTACACCTTC	CASSLAGTGGYGYTF
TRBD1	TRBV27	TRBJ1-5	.	TGTGCCAGCAATAAACAGGGGGCCGGGCCCCAGCATTTT	CASNKQGAGPQHF
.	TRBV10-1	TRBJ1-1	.	TGCGCCAGCAGTGTGGGGGGTGACACTGAAGCTTTCTTT	CASSVGGDTEAFF
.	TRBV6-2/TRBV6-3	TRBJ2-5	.	TGTGCCAGCAGTTTGGACTACCAAGAGACCCAGTACTTC	CASSLDYQETQYF
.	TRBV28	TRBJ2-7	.	TGTGCCAGCAGTTTGCCAGGGGCCCTCTACGAGCAGTACTTC	CASSLPGALYEQYF
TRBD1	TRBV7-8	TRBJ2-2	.	TGTGCCAGCAGCTTCGCGTCATTGGGACAGGGGGCCTACGGGGAGCTGTTTTTT	CASSFASLGQGAYGELFF
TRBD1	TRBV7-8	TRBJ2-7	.	TGTGCCAGCAGCTTATATAACAGGGGGCTCGGCGAGCAGTACTTC	CASSLYNRGLGEQYF
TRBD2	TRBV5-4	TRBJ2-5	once	TGTGCCAGCAGCTTGAAAGCGGGGGGGGAGACCCAGTACTTC	CASSLKAGGETQYF
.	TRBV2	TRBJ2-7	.	TGTGCCAGCGGTGTCGGTAACTCCCACGAGCAGTACTTC	CASGVGNSHEQYF